This T cell receptor (beta chain) originates from a study of cytomegalovirus exposure and HLA in healthy donors. In the PCR, 60 Vbeta and 13 Jbeta primers were used. Sequencing was performed with immunoSEQ multiplex PCR; in TCRdb, only in-frame clones are kept and a portion is missing. The sample lists approximately 240,000 clones, approximately 84% occurring once. CDR1 is DFQATT, CDR2 SNEGSKA, per germline (reference sequence). The CDR3 loop spans 11 amino acids. V shed 4 bases and J 6 bases; nucleotides not matched to a gene: 2. This chain joins TRBV20-1 and TRBJ2-7; 8 bases align to TRBD1. Sequencing input: PBMCs. The source is a woman aged 40-49 years in good health and CMV-seronegative. The CDR3 region is CSATTGGEQYF. The CDR3 nucleotides are TGCAGTGCTACTACAGGGGGCGAGCAGTACTTC.